This is a list of T cell receptor beta chains from one sample in a study of pediatric ulcerative colitis. Assay used: immunoSEQ multiplex PCR; TCRdb lists only in-frame clones, some missing. The sample has around 64,000 clones; around 85% are singletons. Sequenced sample: blood. Receptors originate from a boy younger than 18 with severe ulcerative colitis. Each CDR3 is given with its conserved first and last residue. The order of the fields is D gene, V gene, CDR3 length, clone size, J gene, CDR3 DNA, CDR3 protein. D genes are given only for firm matches. Size is omitted from some rows. Given values are once, few, many or a class for expanded clones.

-	TRBV4-1	15	-	TRBJ2-1	TGCGCCAGCAGCCAAGACAGGGGAGTGTCGGATGAGCAGTTCTTC	CASSQDRGVSDEQFF
-	TRBV6-5	15	-	TRBJ1-1	TGTGCCAGCAGTTCGGGACGGATGAGGAACACTGAAGCTTTCTTT	CASSSGRMRNTEAFF
TRBD1	TRBV29-1	13	-	TRBJ2-7	TGCAGCGTCGGACAGGGGATCTTCTACGAGCAGTACTTC	CSVGQGIFYEQYF
-	TRBV6-1	14	-	TRBJ2-7	TGTGCCAGCAGTGAAATCTGGCAGGGCTACGAGCAGTACTTC	CASSEIWQGYEQYF
-	TRBV6-6	12	-	TRBJ1-4	TGTGCCAGCATCTCAACCGGGGAAAAACTGTTTTTT	CASISTGEKLFF
-	TRBV5-1	14	-	TRBJ2-1	TGCGCCAGCAGCTTGGCTAATTTGGGGAATGAGCAGTTCTTC	CASSLANLGNEQFF
-	TRBV7-9	13	-	TRBJ2-1	TGTGCCAGCAGTTCTGGCTCAGGGGTTGAGCAGTTCTTC	CASSSGSGVEQFF
-	TRBV7-6	14	once	TRBJ2-3	TGTGCCAGCAGCTTAGGGCGGGGAGCAGATACGCAGTATTTT	CASSLGRGADTQYF
-	TRBV7-8	13	-	TRBJ2-7	TGTGCCAGCAGCTCGGGGTCTAGTAACGAGCAGTACTTC	CASSSGSSNEQYF
-	TRBV5-6	15	-	TRBJ2-1	TGTGCCAGCAGCCACGATCCGGGAGTGGGGTCTGAGCAGTTCTTC	CASSHDPGVGSEQFF
TRBD1	TRBV11-2	13	-	TRBJ1-1	TGTGCCAGCAGACGTACAGGGGCAACAGAAGCTTTCTTT	CASRRTGATEAFF
TRBD2	TRBV6-1	11	-	TRBJ2-7	TGTGCCAGCGAGACTAGCGACGAGCAGTACTTC	CASETSDEQYF
-	TRBV7-9	14	-	TRBJ2-7	TGTGCCAGCAGCTATTCTGACAGTAACCCTAGGCAGTACTTC	CASSYSDSNPRQYF
-	TRBV12-5	12	-	TRBJ2-1	TGTGCTAGTGGTTTGGGGGGGAACGAGCAGTTCTTC	CASGLGGNEQFF
TRBD2	TRBV11-3	20	-	TRBJ2-3	TGTGCCAGCAGCTTAGGGGGACTAGCGGGATTTTTTCTGGGCACAGATACGCAGTATTTT	CASSLGGLAGFFLGTDTQYF
-	TRBV30	13	-	TRBJ1-1	TGTGCCTGGCACTCGACAGCTAACACTGAAGCTTTCTTT	CAWHSTANTEAFF
-	TRBV10-1	14	once	TRBJ2-1	TGCGCCAGCAGTGGACCACTGACCTACAATGAGCAGTTCTTC	CASSGPLTYNEQFF
-	TRBV7-8	13	once	TRBJ2-7	TGTGCCAGCAGCTTAAGCGGGCCCTACGAGCAGTACTTC	CASSLSGPYEQYF
-	TRBV28	16	few	TRBJ1-5	TGTGCCAGCAGTTCCGTACGAGGGCGTGGCAATCAGCCCCAGCATTTT	CASSSVRGRGNQPQHF
-	TRBV2	16	-	TRBJ2-3	TGTGCCAGCAGTGAACGCCTAGCGAGTTACACAGATACGCAGTATTTT	CASSERLASYTDTQYF
-	TRBV9	17	-	TRBJ2-1	TGTGCCAGCAGCTGGAGTAGAGGCGGGAATTCCTACAATGAGCAGTTCTTC	CASSWSRGGNSYNEQFF
-	TRBV7-2	14	few	TRBJ1-2	TGTGCCAGCAGCCCGCCGGGACAAGGCTATGGCTACACCTTC	CASSPPGQGYGYTF
-	TRBV9	13	-	TRBJ1-5	TGTGCCAGCAGCGCAACAGGGAGACAGCCCCAGCATTTT	CASSATGRQPQHF
-	TRBV7-2	17	-	TRBJ1-1	TGTGCCAGCGGTCGGTGGGAGGGGGACATGGGCCCCCTGAAAGCTTTCTTT	CASGRWEGDMGPLKAFF